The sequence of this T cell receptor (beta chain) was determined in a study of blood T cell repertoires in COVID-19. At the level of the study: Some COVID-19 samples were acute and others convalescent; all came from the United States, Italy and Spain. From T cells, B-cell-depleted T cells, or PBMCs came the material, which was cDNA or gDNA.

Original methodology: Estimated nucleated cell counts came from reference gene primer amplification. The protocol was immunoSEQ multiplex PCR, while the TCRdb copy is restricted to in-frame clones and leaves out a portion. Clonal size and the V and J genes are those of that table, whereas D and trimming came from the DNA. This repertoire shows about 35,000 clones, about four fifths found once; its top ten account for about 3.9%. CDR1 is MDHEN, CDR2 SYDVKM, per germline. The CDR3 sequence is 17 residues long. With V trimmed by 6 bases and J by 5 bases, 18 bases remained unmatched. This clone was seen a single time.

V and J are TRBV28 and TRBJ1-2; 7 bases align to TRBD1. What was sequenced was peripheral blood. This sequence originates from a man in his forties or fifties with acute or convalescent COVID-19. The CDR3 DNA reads TGTGCCAGCAGGGACCAGACAGGGCAAGGTGTAATGTATGGCTACACCTTC. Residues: CASRDQTGQGVMYGYTF.